The next 5 T cell receptor beta chains were all read from a single sample in a study of PD-1 and CTLA-4 blockade in melanoma. The method was immunoSEQ multiplex PCR; TCRdb's version includes in-frame clones alone and lacks a portion of them. Counted here are some 11,000 clones, 82% occurring once; the ten biggest clones make up roughly a third. Sample: CD8+ T cells from peripheral blood, taken from a patient given anti-PD-1 treatment. The receptors derive from a human donor with melanoma.

The chain combines TRBV9 with TRBJ1-1; D gene ambiguous. Germline CDR1 reads SGDLS; CDR2 reads YYNGEE. V shed 4 bases and J shed 0 bases, with 13 bases lying between them. This CDR3 comprises 15 residues. The chain's CDR3 is CASSIEGHLNTEAFF. In nucleotides, the CDR3 is TGTGCCAGCAGCATTGAAGGGCATCTGAACACTGAAGCTTTCTTT.

This chain joins TRBV6-5 and TRBJ1-5; 8 nucleotides align to TRBD1. Germline trimming cut 11 bases from V and 3 bases from J; bases unmatched to any gene: 12. This CDR3 contains 15 residues. Germline-derived CDR1 and CDR2 are MNHEY and SVGAGI. CDR3 in DNA: TGTGCCGCGGCGGCAGACAGGGGCTACAATCAGCCCCAGCATTTT. This encodes CAAAADRGYNQPQHF.

Comments on this clone: A read error may produce the germline difference seen at one junction end. This rearrangement joins TRBV7-7 to TRBJ2-7, with 9 positions matching TRBD2. The germline V gene encodes CDR1 SSHAT and CDR2 FNYEAQ (reference sequence). The CDR3 runs 15 residues. The CDR3 nucleotides read TGTGCTAGCAGCCCCCTAGCGGGGCTTTCCTACGAGCAGTACTTC. It is translated as CASSPLAGLSYEQYF.

The chain employs TRBV30 and TRBJ1-1; 10 bases are a match to TRBD1. The junction had 7 bases not matched to a gene; V was cut back by 5 bases and J by 4 bases. CDR3 length: 14 amino acids. From germline, CDR1 is GTSNPN and CDR2 SVGIG (reference sequence). CDR3 in DNA: TGTGCCTGGGGTACCGGGACAGGGGTCACTGAAGCTTTCTTT. Protein sequence: CAWGTGTGVTEAFF.

The V gene is TRBV12-3 or TRBV12-4, the J gene TRBJ2-1; 7 bases match TRBD2. V was pared by 6 bases and J by 6 bases, with 5 bases of the junction left unmatched. This CDR3 spans 13 amino acids. CDR3 amino acids: CASSSSGFNEQFF. The CDR3 coding sequence is TGTGCCAGCAGCTCTAGCGGTTTCAATGAGCAGTTCTTC.